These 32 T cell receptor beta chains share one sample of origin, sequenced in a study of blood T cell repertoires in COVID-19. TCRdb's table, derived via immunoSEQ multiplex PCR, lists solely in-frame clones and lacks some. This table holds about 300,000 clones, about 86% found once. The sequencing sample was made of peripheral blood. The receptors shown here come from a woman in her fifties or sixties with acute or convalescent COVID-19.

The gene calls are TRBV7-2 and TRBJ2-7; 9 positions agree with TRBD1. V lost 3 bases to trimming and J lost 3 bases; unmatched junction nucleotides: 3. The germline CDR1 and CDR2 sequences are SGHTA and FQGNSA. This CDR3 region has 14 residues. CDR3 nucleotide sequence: TGTGCCAGCAGCTTGTACAGGGGGCTCTACGAGCAGTACGTC. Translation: CASSLYRGLYEQYV.

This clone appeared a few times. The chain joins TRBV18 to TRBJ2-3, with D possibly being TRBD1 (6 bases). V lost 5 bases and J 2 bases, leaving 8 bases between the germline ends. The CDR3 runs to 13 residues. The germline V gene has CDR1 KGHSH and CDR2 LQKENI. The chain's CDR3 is CASSYRDTDTQYF. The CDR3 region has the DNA TGTGCCAGCTCATACAGGGACACAGATACGCAGTATTTT.

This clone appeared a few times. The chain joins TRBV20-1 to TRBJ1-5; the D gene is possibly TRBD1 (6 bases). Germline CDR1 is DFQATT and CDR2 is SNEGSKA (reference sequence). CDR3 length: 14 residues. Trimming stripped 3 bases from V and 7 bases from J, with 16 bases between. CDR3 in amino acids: CSASDLGGEQPQHF. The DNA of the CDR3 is TGCAGTGCTAGTGATTTAGGGGGGGAACAGCCCCAGCATTTT.

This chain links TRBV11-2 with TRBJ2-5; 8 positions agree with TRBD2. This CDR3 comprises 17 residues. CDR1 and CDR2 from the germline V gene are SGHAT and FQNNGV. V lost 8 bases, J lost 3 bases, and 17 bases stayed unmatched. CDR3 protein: CASPTIPGKLAEETQYF. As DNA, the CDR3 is TGTGCCAGCCCCACAATTCCGGGGAAACTAGCGGAAGAGACCCAGTACTTC.

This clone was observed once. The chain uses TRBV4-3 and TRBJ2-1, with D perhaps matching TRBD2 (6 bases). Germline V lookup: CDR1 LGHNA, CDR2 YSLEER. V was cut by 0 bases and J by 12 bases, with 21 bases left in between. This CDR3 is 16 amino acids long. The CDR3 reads CASSQDTSSIMGGQFF. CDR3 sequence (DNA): TGCGCCAGCAGCCAAGACACTAGCTCTATAATGGGAGGGCAGTTCTTC.

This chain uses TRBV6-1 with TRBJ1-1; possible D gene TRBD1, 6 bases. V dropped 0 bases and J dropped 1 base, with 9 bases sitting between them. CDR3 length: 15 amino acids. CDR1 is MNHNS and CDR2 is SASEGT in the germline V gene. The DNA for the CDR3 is TGTGCCAGCAGTGAAGCAGGGGGACAGAACACTGAAGCTTTCTTT. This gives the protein CASSEAGGQNTEAFF.

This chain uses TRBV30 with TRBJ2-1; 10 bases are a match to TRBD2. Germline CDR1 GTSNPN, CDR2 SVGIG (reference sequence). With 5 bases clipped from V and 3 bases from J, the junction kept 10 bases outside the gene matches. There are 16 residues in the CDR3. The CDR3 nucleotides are TGTGCCTGGGCTCTATCCGGGACTAGCGACTACAATGAGCAGTTCTTC. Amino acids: CAWALSGTSDYNEQFF.

The CDR3 DNA reads as TGCAGTGCTAGTGGTGGGGCTAGGGAAAAACTGTTTTTT. It yields the protein CSASGGAREKLFF. This chain connects TRBV20-1 to TRBJ1-4; D may be TRBD1 (5 bases). The CDR3 has 13 residues. Germline loops: CDR1 DFQATT, CDR2 SNEGSKA (reference sequence). Trimming took off 3 bases at V and 8 bases at J, with 13 bases between the two ends.

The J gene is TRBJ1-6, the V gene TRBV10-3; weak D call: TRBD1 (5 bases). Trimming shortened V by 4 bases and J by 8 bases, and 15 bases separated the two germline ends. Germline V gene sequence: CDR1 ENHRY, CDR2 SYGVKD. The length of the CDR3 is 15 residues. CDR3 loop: CAISGSQESDSPLHF. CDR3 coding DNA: TGTGCCATCAGTGGTTCACAGGAGTCCGATTCACCCCTCCACTTT.

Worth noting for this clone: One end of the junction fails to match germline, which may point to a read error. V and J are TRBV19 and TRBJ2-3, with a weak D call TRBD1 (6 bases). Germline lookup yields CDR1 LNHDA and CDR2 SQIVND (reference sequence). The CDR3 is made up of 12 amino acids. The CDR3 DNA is TGTGCCAGTAGCGAAACGACAGGTACGCAGTATTTT. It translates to CASSETTGTQYF.

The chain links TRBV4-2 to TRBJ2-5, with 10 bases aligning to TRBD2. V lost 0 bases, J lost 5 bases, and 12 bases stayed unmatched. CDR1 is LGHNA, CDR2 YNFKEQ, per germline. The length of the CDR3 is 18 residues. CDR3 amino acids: CASSQDQGTAGGRETQYF. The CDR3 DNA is TGTGCCAGCAGCCAAGATCAGGGTACAGCGGGGGGGCGGGAGACCCAGTACTTC.

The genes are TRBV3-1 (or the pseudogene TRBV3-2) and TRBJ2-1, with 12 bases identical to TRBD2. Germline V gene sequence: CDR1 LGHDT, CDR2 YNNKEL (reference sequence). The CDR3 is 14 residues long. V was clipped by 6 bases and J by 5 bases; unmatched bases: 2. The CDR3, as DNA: TGTGCCAGCAGGGCTAGCGGGGGGGACAATGAGCAGTTCTTC. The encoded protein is CASRASGGDNEQFF.

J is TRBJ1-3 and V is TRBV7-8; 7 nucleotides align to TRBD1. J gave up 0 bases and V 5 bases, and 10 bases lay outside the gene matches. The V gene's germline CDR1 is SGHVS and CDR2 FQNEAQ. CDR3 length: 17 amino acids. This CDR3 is CASSPRRTGHSGNTIYF. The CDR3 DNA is TGTGCCAGCAGCCCTCGACGGACAGGCCACTCTGGAAACACCATATATTTT.

CDR3: CASSPPIGSNEQFF. The CDR3 DNA reads TGTGCCAGCAGCCCGCCTATTGGGAGCAATGAGCAGTTCTTC. This sequence joins TRBV3-1 (or the pseudogene TRBV3-2) and TRBJ2-1; possibly TRBD2 for D (5 bases). Between the trimmed V and J ends, which lost 4 bases and 6 bases, there was a span of 13 bases. Germline V CDR1 and CDR2: LGHDT, YNNKEL (reference sequence). This CDR3 is 14 amino acids long.

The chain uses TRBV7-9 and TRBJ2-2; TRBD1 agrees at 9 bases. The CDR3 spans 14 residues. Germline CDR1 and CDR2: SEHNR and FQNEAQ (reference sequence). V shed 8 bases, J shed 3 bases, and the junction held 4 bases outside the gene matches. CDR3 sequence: CASRRTGDTGELFF. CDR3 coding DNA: TGTGCCAGCCGCCGGACAGGGGACACCGGGGAGCTGTTTTTT.

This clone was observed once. CDR3 protein: CASSEASGGVNYGYTF. As DNA, the CDR3 is TGTGCCAGCAGTGAAGCGAGCGGCGGAGTTAACTATGGCTACACCTTC. The chain employs TRBV2 and TRBJ1-2; D is unresolved. V lost 0 bases and J 1 base, leaving 12 bases between the germline ends. The germline CDR1 and CDR2 sequences are SNHLY and FYNNEI. The CDR3 is 16 amino acids. Supplemented by reference TRBV2 and TRBJ1-2, the full variable domain reads EPEVTQTPSHQVTQMGQEVILRCVPISNHLYFYWYRQILGQKVEFLVSFYNNEISEKSEIFDDQFSVERPDGSNFTLKIRSTKLEDSAMYFCASSEASGGVNYGYTFGSGTRLTVV.

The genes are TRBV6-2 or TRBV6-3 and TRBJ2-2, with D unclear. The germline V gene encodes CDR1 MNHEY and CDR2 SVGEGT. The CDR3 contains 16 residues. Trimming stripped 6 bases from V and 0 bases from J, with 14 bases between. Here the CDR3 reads CASSPEQFANTGELFF. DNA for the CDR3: TGTGCCAGCAGCCCCGAACAGTTCGCGAACACCGGGGAGCTGTTTTTT.

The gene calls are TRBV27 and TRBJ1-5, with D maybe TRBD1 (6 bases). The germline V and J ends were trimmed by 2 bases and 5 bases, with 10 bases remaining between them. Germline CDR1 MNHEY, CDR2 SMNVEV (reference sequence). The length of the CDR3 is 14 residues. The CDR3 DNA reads TGTGCCAGCAGTTTACAGGGGAGGGATCAGCCCCAGCATTTT. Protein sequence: CASSLQGRDQPQHF.

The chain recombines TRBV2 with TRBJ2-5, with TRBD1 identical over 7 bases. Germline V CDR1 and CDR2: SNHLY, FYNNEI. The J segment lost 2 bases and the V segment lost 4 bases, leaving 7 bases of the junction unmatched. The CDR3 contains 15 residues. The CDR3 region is CASSAGQTLQETQYF. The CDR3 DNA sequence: TGTGCCAGCAGTGCGGGACAGACTCTTCAAGAGACCCAGTACTTC.

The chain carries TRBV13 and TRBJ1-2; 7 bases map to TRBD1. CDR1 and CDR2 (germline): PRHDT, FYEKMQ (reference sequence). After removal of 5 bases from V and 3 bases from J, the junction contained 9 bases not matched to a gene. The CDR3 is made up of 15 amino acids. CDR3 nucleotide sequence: TGTGCCAGCAGCCACTTCAGGGGGATGGACTATGGCTACACCTTC. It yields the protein CASSHFRGMDYGYTF. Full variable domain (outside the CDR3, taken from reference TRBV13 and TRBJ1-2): AAGVIQSPRHLIKEKRETATLKCYPIPRHDTVYWYQQGPGQDPQFLISFYEKMQSDKGSIPDRFSAQQFSDYHSELNMSSLELGDSALYFCASSHFRGMDYGYTFGSGTRLTVV.

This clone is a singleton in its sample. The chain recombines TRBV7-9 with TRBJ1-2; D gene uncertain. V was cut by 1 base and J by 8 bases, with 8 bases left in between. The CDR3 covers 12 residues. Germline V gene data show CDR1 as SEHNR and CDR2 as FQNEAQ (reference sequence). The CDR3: CASSLDSWGYTF. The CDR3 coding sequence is TGTGCCAGCAGCTTAGACAGCTGGGGCTACACCTTC.

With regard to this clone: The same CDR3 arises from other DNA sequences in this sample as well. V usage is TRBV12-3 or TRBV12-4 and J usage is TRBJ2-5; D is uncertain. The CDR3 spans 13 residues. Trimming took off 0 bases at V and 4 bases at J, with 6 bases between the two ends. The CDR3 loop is CASSLAEAETQYF. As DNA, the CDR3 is TGTGCCAGCAGTTTAGCCGAGGCAGAGACCCAGTACTTC.

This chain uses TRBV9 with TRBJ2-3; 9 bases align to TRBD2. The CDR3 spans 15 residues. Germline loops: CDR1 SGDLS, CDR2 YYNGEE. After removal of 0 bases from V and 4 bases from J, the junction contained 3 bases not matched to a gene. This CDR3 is CASSVGTSEADTQYF. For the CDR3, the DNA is TGTGCCAGCAGCGTAGGGACTAGCGAGGCAGATACGCAGTATTTT.

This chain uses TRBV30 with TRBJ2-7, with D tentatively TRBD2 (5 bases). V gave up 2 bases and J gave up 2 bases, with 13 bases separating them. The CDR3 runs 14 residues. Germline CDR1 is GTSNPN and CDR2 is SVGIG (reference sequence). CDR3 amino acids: CAWSSIATTYEQYF. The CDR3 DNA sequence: TGTGCCTGGAGTTCGATAGCGACTACCTACGAGCAGTACTTC.

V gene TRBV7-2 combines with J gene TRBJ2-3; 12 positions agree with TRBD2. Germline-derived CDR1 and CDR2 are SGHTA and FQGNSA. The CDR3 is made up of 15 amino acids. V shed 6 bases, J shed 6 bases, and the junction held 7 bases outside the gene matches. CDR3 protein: CASRPLAGGGDTQYF. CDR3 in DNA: TGTGCCAGCAGGCCCCTAGCGGGAGGGGGGGATACGCAGTATTTT.

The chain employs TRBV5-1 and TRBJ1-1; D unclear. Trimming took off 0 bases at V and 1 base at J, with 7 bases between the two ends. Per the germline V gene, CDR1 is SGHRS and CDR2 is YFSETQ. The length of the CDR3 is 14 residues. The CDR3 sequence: CASSLVAENTEAFF. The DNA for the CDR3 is TGCGCCAGCAGCTTGGTAGCAGAGAACACTGAAGCTTTCTTT.

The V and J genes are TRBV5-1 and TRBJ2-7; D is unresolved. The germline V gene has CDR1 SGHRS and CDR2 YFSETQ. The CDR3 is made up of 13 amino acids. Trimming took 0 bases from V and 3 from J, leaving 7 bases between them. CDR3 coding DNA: TGCGCCAGCAGCTTGGAGTCAGGCTACGAGCAGTACTTC. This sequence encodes CASSLESGYEQYF.

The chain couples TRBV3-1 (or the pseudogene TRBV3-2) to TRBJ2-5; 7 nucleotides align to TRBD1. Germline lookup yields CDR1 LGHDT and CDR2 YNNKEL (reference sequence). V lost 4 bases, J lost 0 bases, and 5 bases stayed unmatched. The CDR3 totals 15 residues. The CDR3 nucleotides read TGTGCCAGCAGCCGGACAGGAAAGGACCAAGAGACCCAGTACTTC. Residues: CASSRTGKDQETQYF.

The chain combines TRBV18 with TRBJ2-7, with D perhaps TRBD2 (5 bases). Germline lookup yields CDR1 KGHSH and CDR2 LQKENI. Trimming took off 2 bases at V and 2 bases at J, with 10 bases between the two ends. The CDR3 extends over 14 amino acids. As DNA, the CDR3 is TGTGCCAGCTCACCATCCCCCGGGACCTACGAGCAGTACTTC. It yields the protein CASSPSPGTYEQYF.

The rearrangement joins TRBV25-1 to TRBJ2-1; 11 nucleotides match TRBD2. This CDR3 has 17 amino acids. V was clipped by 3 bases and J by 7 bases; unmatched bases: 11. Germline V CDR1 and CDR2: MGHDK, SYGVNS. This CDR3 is CASSEPPLAGGQNEQFF. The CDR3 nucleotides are TGTGCCAGCAGTGAGCCCCCCTTAGCGGGGGGGCAGAATGAGCAGTTCTTC.

The CDR3 loop is CASSQEGGDRRTEAFF. The DNA of the CDR3 is TGTGCCAGCAGCCAAGAAGGGGGGGATCGGCGTACTGAAGCTTTCTTT. The rearrangement uses TRBV14 and TRBJ1-1, with D possibly matching TRBD1 (6 bases). This CDR3 is 16 amino acids long. V lost 0 bases and J lost 5, with 16 bases in between. Looked up from germline, CDR1 is SGHDN and CDR2 is FVKESK. Full variable domain (rest looked up from reference TRBV14 and TRBJ1-1): EAGVTQFPSHSVIEKGQTVTLRCDPISGHDNLYWYRRVMGKEIKFLLHFVKESKQDESGMPNNRFLAERTGGTYSTLKVQPAELEDSGVYFCASSQEGGDRRTEAFFGQGTRLTVV.

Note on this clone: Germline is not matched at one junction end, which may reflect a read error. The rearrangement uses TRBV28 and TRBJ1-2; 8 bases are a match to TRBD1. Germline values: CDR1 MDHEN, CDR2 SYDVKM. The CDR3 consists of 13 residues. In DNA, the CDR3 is TGTGCCAGCAGTACCCGGACAGGGCGGGGGATAGCCTTC. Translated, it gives CASSTRTGRGIAF.